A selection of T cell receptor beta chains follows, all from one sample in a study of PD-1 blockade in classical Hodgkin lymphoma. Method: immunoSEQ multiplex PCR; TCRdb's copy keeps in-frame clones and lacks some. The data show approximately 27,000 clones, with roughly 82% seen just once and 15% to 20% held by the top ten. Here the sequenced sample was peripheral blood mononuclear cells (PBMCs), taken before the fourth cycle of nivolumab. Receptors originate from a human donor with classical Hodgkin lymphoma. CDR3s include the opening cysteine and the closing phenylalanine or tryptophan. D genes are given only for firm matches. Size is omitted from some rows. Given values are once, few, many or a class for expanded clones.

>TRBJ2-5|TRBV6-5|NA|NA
TGTGCCAGCAGTTACTTGAGCAGACCCCGGTGGGAGACCCAGTACTTC
CASSYLSRPRWETQYF
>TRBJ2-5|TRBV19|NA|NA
TGTGCCAGTAGTATCGGTGGGCCACTGCAAGAGACCCAGTACTTC
CASSIGGPLQETQYF
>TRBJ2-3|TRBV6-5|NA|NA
TGTGCCAGCAGCCGCGGCAGGGGCACAGATACGCAGTATTTT
CASSRGRGTDTQYF
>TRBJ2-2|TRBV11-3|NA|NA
TGTGCCAGCAGCTTATCTTACGTTATGGGGGGACTCCCCAGCGAGGAGCTGTTTTTT
CASSLSYVMGGLPSEELFF
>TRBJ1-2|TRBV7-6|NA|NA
TGTGCCAGCAGCTTAGAAGAGAACTATGGCTACACCTTC
CASSLEENYGYTF
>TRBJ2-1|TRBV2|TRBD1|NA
TGTGCCAGTGGGGGAGGGACAGGGAGGGGTGATGGCAATGAGCAGTTCTTC
CASGGGTGRGDGNEQFF
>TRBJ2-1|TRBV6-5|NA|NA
TGTGCCAGCAGTTACTTGGCAGGGGCGTACAATGAGCAGTTCTTC
CASSYLAGAYNEQFF
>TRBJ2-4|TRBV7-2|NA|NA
TGTGCCAGCAGCGACAGGCGGACTAGTAACATTCAGTACTTC
CASSDRRTSNIQYF
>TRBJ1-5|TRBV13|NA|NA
TGTGCCAGCAGCGTAGCTCCAGGGGTCAGTCAGCCCCAGCATTTT
CASSVAPGVSQPQHF
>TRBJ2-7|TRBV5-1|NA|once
TGCGCCAGCAGCTATCGGGCCAGCTCCTACGAGCAGTACTTC
CASSYRASSYEQYF
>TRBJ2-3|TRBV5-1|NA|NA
TGCGCCAGCTCCGCGGGGGCCCCAGATACGCAGTATTTT
CASSAGAPDTQYF
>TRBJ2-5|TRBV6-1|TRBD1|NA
TGTGCCAGCAGATTACGAAGCGAGGGGGCAGAGACCCAGTACTTC
CASRLRSEGAETQYF
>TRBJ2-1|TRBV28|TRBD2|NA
TGTGCCAGCAGTTTGTGGTTGAGCGGGGGGAACAATGAGCAGTTCTTC
CASSLWLSGGNNEQFF
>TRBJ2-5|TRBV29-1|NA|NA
TGCAGCGTAGAGACCCAGTACTTC
CSVETQYF
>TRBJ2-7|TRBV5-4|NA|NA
TGTGCCAGCAGCTCGGACAGCTACGAGCAGTACTTC
CASSSDSYEQYF
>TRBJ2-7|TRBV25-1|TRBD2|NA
TGTGCCAGCAGTGAATTAACACCCGTGGGAGGGCGGTACGAGCAGTACTTC
CASSELTPVGGRYEQYF
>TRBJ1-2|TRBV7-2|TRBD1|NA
TGTGCCAGCAGCCTGGACAGGGGGGGTTATGGCTACACCTTC
CASSLDRGGYGYTF
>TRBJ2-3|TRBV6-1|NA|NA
TGTGCCAGCAAACCCGACCGGGGCACAGATACGCAGTATTTT
CASKPDRGTDTQYF
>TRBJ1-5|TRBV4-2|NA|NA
TGTGCCAGCAGCCAAGAATTCAGGATCAATCAGCCCCAGCATTTT
CASSQEFRINQPQHF
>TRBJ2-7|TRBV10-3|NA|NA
TGTGCCATCAGTGGCCAGGTGTACGGGCAGTACTTC
CAISGQVYGQYF
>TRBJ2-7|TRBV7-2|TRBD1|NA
TGTGCCAGCAGCACCCGACAGGGAAAACTGGGCGAGCAGTACTTC
CASSTRQGKLGEQYF
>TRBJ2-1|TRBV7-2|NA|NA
TGTGCCAGCAGCTTAGCGGGGGCCACCTACAATGAGCAGTTCTTC
CASSLAGATYNEQFF
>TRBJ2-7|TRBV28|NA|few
TGTGCCAGCAGTTTCGGACCGGTCGCCTACGAGCAGTACTTC
CASSFGPVAYEQYF
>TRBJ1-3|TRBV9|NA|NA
TGTGCCAGCAGCACCCAGCGGACGGCATCTGGAAACACCATATATTTT
CASSTQRTASGNTIYF
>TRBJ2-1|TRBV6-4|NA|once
TGTGCCAGCAGTGACTCAGTGGGAGGGGGCGCTTTGAGGCAGTTCTTC
CASSDSVGGGALRQFF
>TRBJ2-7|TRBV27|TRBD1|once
TGTGCCAGCAGCCCCGGGACAGGGGTTGCCGAGCAGTACTTC
CASSPGTGVAEQYF
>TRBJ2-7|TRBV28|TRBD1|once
TGTGCCAGCACCCCACAGGGGGGCTCCTACGAGCAGTACTTC
CASTPQGGSYEQYF
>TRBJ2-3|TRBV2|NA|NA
TGTGCCAGCAGACGGGACACTGGCACAGATACGCAGTATTTT
CASRRDTGTDTQYF
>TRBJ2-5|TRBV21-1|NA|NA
TGTGCCAGCGAGTTTGGCGGAGAGACCCAGTACTTC
CASEFGGETQYF
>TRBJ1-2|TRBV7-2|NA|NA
TGTGCCAGCAGCTTAGAGGATCTCGGGGGTACTAACTATGGCTACACCTTC
CASSLEDLGGTNYGYTF
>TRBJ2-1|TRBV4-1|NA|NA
TGCGCCAGCAGCCAAGAGGGGTGGCCCTACAATGAGCAGTTCTTC
CASSQEGWPYNEQFF
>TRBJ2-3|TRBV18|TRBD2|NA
TGTGCCAGCTCACCACTAGAGACTAGCGGCCGGGGAGATACGCAGTATTTT
CASSPLETSGRGDTQYF
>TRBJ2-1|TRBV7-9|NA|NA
TGTGCCAGCAGCACGATAGGCAGGGGTGCTTCCTACAATGAGCAGTTCTTC
CASSTIGRGASYNEQFF
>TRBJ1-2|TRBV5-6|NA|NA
TGTGCCAGCAGTCAAACAGGGACCGTCTATGGCTACACCTTC
CASSQTGTVYGYTF
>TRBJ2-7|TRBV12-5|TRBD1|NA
TGTGCTAGTGGGCCGGGACAGGGGGCGATGGAGCAGTACTTC
CASGPGQGAMEQYF
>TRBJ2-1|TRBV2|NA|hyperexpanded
TGTGCCAGCATTGCGCGGGGTTACAATGAGCAGTTCTTC
CASIARGYNEQFF
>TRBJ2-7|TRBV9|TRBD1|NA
TGTGCCAGCAGCCCTCGGACAGGGCCCTACGAGCAGTACTTC
CASSPRTGPYEQYF
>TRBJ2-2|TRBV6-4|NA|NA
TGTGCCAGCAGTGACTCGGGGGAGACCGGGGAGCTGTTTTTT
CASSDSGETGELFF
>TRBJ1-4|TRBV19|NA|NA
TGTGCCAGTAGAGTTAGCCTCGGTAATGAAAAACTGTTTTTT
CASRVSLGNEKLFF
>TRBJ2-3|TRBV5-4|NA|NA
TGTGCCAGCAGTCCTGGTCGAGGTTCTAGCACAGATACGCAGTATTTT
CASSPGRGSSTDTQYF
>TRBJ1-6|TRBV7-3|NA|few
TGTGCCAGCAACCTCAGCGGGAGTAATTCACCCCTCCACTTT
CASNLSGSNSPLHF
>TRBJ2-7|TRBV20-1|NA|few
TGCAGTCCTGGGGCATCCTACGAGCAGTACTTC
CSPGASYEQYF
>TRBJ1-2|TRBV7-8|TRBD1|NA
TGTGCCAGCAGCCCAGGGGGCGGGTATGGCTACACCTTC
CASSPGGGYGYTF